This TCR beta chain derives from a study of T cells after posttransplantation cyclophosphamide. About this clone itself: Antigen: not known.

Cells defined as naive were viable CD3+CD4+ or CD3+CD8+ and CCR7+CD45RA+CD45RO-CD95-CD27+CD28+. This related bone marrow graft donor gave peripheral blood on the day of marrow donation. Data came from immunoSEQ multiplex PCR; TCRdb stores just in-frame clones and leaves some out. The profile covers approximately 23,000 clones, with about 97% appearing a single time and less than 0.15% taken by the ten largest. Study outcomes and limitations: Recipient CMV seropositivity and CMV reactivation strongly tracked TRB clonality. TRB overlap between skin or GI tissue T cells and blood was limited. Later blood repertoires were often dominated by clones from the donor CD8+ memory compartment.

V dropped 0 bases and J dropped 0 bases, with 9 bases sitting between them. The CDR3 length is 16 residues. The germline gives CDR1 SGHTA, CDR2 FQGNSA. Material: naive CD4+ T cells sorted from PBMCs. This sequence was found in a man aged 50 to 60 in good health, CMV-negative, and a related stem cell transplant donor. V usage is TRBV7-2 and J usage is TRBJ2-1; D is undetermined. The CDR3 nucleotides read TGTGCCAGCAGCTTAGCGGCGGCAGTCTCCTACAATGAGCAGTTCTTC. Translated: CASSLAAAVSYNEQFF.